The 22 T cell receptor beta chains reported below all come from one sample, sequenced in a study of shared T cell receptors in the human thymus. Produced via immunoSEQ multiplex PCR; TCRdb's table is partial and in-frame only. Of a few hundred thousand clones in the sample, around 95% were seen once. The sequencing input was thymocytes. All receptors come from a human donor.

CDR3 sequence (DNA): TGTGCCAGCAACCGACGGCAGCATAGCAATCAGCCCCAGCATTTT. Protein product: CASNRRQHSNQPQHF. The rearrangement joins TRBV28 to TRBJ1-5; D uncertain. This CDR3 has 15 amino acids. V dropped 7 bases and J dropped 0 bases, with 13 bases sitting between them. Germline-derived CDR1 and CDR2 are MDHEN and SYDVKM.

The chain employs TRBV7-9 and TRBJ1-2; 7 bases align to TRBD1. In germline, CDR1 is SEHNR, CDR2 FQNEAQ (reference sequence). After removal of 4 bases from V and 6 bases from J, the junction contained 11 bases not matched to a gene. CDR3 length: 15 residues. The CDR3 reads CASSSPTGKGDGYTF. DNA of the CDR3: TGTGCCAGCAGCTCTCCGACAGGGAAGGGGGATGGCTACACCTTC.

The J gene is TRBJ1-4, the V gene TRBV6-1; D unclear. This CDR3 is 14 amino acids long. Trimming took off 6 bases at V and 0 bases at J, with 8 bases between the two ends. The germline V gene encodes CDR1 MNHNS and CDR2 SASEGT. The CDR3 loop is CASSPGSTNEKLFF. CDR3 nucleotides: TGTGCCAGCAGCCCGGGATCAACTAATGAAAAACTGTTTTTT.

The V gene is TRBV5-5, the J gene TRBJ2-7, with D possibly matching TRBD2 (6 bases). The CDR3 covers 15 residues. Trimming shortened V by 4 bases and J by 2 bases, and 16 bases separated the two germline ends. Germline CDR1 SGHKS, CDR2 YYEKEE (reference sequence). The CDR3 reads CASSPLGRLPYEQYF. The CDR3 DNA reads as TGTGCCAGCAGCCCACTGGGGAGGCTCCCCTACGAGCAGTACTTC.

This chain links TRBV5-5 with TRBJ2-5; 9 bases are a match to TRBD1. Germline CDR1 and CDR2: SGHKS and YYEKEE (reference sequence). Unmatched junction bases numbered 8, after V lost 3 bases and J lost 2 bases. The CDR3 extends over 16 amino acids. The DNA for the CDR3 is TGTGCCAGCAGCTGTATACGGACAGGGGAACAAGAGACCCAGTACTTC. Translation gives CASSCIRTGEQETQYF.

The rearrangement uses TRBV5-6 and TRBJ2-3, with no clear D. Germline-derived CDR1 and CDR2 are SGHDT and YYEEEE. This CDR3 has 18 residues. The V and J ends lost 0 bases and 2 bases respectively, with 19 bases between them. The CDR3 spells CASSLEEAPDPHTDTQYF. The CDR3 DNA sequence: TGTGCCAGCAGCTTGGAGGAAGCCCCAGACCCCCACACAGATACGCAGTATTTT.

The chain carries TRBV29-1 and TRBJ1-2; 11 nucleotides line up with TRBD1. The CDR3 contains 14 residues. Germline V gene data show CDR1 as SQVTM and CDR2 as ANQGSEA. The trim removed 3 bases at V and 2 bases at J, leaving 2 bases unmatched. DNA of the CDR3: TGCAGCGTTGACGGACAGGGGGCAAACTATGGCTACACCTTC. This encodes CSVDGQGANYGYTF.

V and J are TRBV18 and TRBJ1-1; maybe TRBD1 (5 bases). Germline lookup yields CDR1 KGHSH and CDR2 LQKENI. This CDR3 comprises 14 residues. V dropped 5 bases and J dropped 0 bases, with 10 bases sitting between them. CDR3: CASSSQVLNTEAFF. CDR3 bases: TGTGCCAGCTCATCACAGGTACTGAACACTGAAGCTTTCTTT.

This clone was picked up one time. The chain recombines TRBV27 with TRBJ2-2; 10 positions agree with TRBD1. Germline CDR1 is MNHEY and CDR2 is SMNVEV (reference sequence). The V segment lost 5 bases and the J segment 3 bases; nucleotides outside the gene matches: 9. The length of the CDR3 is 17 residues. CDR3 in amino acids: CASSPHRDRGDTGELFF. The CDR3, as DNA: TGTGCCAGCAGTCCCCACCGGGACAGGGGTGACACCGGGGAGCTGTTTTTT.

The genes are TRBV5-1 and TRBJ1-4; possible D gene TRBD1, 6 bases. CDR3 length: 17 amino acids. Trimming removed 3 bases at V and 4 bases at J, with 19 bases between. CDR1 SGHRS and CDR2 YFSETQ come from the germline V gene. The CDR3 protein is CASSSRPATGYNEKLFF. DNA of the CDR3: TGCGCCAGCAGCTCCCGCCCGGCGACAGGCTATAATGAAAAACTGTTTTTT.

This sequence joins TRBV5-5 and TRBJ1-1; no clear D gene. Germline V gives CDR1 SGHKS, CDR2 YYEKEE (reference sequence). Trimming cost V 0 bases and J 4 bases, with 10 bases left between them. This CDR3 comprises 14 residues. The CDR3 is CASSLAGSVTEAFF. The DNA for the CDR3 is TGTGCCAGCAGCTTGGCGGGGAGTGTCACTGAAGCTTTCTTT.

This chain connects TRBV30 to TRBJ2-7; no firm D call. Germline CDR1 reads GTSNPN; CDR2 reads SVGIG (reference sequence). The V gene lost 2 bases and the J gene lost 5 bases, with 7 bases spanning the gap. There are 11 residues in the CDR3. CDR3 protein: CAWSTFHEQYF. The CDR3 region has the DNA TGTGCCTGGAGTACCTTCCACGAGCAGTACTTC.

The V gene is TRBV5-6, the J gene TRBJ2-1, with D maybe TRBD1 (5 bases). Germline loops: CDR1 SGHDT, CDR2 YYEEEE. Trimming left V 0 bases short and J 7 bases short, with 11 bases between. The CDR3 runs 14 residues. CDR3 sequence: CASSLVGRVNEQFF. In DNA form, the CDR3 reads TGTGCCAGCAGCTTGGTTGGCAGGGTGAATGAGCAGTTCTTC.

This chain uses TRBV27 with TRBJ1-3; D gene uncertain. The CDR3 sequence is 14 residues long. V lost 5 bases, J lost 4 bases, and 12 bases lay in between. Germline V gives CDR1 MNHEY, CDR2 SMNVEV (reference sequence). The CDR3, as DNA: TGTGCCAGCAGTCCTGCCGGATCGGGAAACACCATATATTTT. This codes for CASSPAGSGNTIYF.

J is TRBJ2-2 and V is TRBV27; 9 positions agree with TRBD2. Trimming took 4 bases from V and 0 from J; bases not matched to a gene: 3. The CDR3 length is 16 residues. Looked up from germline, CDR1 is MNHEY and CDR2 is SMNVEV (reference sequence). The CDR3 DNA follows: TGTGCCAGCAGTTCCCTAGCGGGGCCGAACACCGGGGAGCTGTTTTTT. Amino acids: CASSSLAGPNTGELFF.

The chain couples TRBV7-2 to TRBJ1-4; D might be TRBD1 (5 bases). Trimming took 1 base from V and 4 from J, leaving 7 bases between them. This CDR3 region has 14 residues. Germline-derived CDR1 and CDR2 are SGHTA and FQGNSA. The CDR3 sequence is CASSLGGLNEKLFF. The CDR3 coding sequence is TGTGCCAGCAGCTTAGGGGGACTTAATGAAAAACTGTTTTTT.

This rearrangement joins TRBV18 to TRBJ2-5, with 7 bases aligning to TRBD2. V shed 6 bases, J shed 4 bases, and the junction held 8 bases outside the gene matches. CDR3 size: 14 residues. Germline values: CDR1 KGHSH, CDR2 LQKENI. CDR3 residues: CASSPLCGRETQYF. DNA of the CDR3: TGTGCCAGCTCCCCTCTGTGCGGGAGAGAGACCCAGTACTTC.

The chain has TRBV28 and TRBJ1-2; 7 nucleotides agree with TRBD1. The CDR3 has 16 residues. The V gene end was trimmed by 6 bases and the J gene end by 4 bases; junction bases not matched to a gene: 14. Germline V lookup: CDR1 MDHEN, CDR2 SYDVKM. Here the CDR3 reads CASSFATGKGFYGYTF. In DNA, the CDR3 is TGTGCCAGCAGCTTTGCGACAGGGAAGGGGTTCTATGGCTACACCTTC.

This clone was seen only once. The V and J genes are TRBV6-5 and TRBJ2-7, with D maybe TRBD2 (6 bases). CDR1 is MNHEY and CDR2 is SVGAGI in the germline V gene. CDR3 size: 15 residues. Trimming removed 6 bases from V and 3 bases from J, with 18 bases in between. This chain's CDR3 is CASSPDGGRSYEQYF. In nucleotides, the CDR3 is TGTGCCAGCAGCCCTGATGGGGGGAGGAGCTACGAGCAGTACTTC.

This chain joins TRBV6-6 and TRBJ2-1; D ambiguous. Trimming pared 0 bases from V and 5 bases from J, leaving 14 bases between. CDR3 length equals 16 residues. Per germline, CDR1 MNHNY and CDR2 SVGAGI (reference sequence). CDR3 bases: TGTGCCAGCAGTTACTCGACCAGGAGTCCCGACAATGAGCAGTTCTTC. This translates into CASSYSTRSPDNEQFF.

This chain uses TRBV4-3 with TRBJ2-5; tentative D call: TRBD1 (5 bases). From germline, CDR1 is LGHNA and CDR2 YSLEER. The V end was cut by 4 bases, the J end by 5 bases, with 8 bases between. The CDR3 runs to 12 residues. The CDR3 here is CASSPGKETQYF. Here the CDR3 DNA reads TGCGCCAGCAGCCCAGGGAAGGAGACCCAGTACTTC.

The CDR3 sequence is CASGLDPPGQAGKGTQYF. In nucleotides, the CDR3 is TGTGCTAGTGGTTTGGACCCTCCGGGTCAGGCAGGGAAGGGGACCCAGTACTTC. The J gene is TRBJ2-5, the V gene TRBV12-5; D might be TRBD1 (5 bases). V was shortened by 1 base and J by 7 bases, with 25 bases between the two germline ends. CDR1 is LGHNT, CDR2 FRNRAP, per germline. This CDR3 is 18 amino acids long.